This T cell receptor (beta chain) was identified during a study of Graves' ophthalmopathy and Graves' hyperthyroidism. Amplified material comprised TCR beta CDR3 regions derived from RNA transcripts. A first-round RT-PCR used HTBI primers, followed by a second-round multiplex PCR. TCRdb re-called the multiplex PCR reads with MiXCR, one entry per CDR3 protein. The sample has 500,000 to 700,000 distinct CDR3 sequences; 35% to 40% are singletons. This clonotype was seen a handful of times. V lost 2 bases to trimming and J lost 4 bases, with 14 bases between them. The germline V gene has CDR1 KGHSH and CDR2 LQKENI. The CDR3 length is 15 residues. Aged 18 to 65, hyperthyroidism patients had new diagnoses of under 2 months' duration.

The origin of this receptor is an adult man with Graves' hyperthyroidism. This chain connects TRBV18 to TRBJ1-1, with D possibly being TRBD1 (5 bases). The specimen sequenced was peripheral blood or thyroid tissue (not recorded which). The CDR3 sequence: CASSPKEGLGTEAFF. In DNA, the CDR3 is TGTGCCAGCTCACCAAAGGAGGGGCTAGGCACTGAAGCTTTCTTT.